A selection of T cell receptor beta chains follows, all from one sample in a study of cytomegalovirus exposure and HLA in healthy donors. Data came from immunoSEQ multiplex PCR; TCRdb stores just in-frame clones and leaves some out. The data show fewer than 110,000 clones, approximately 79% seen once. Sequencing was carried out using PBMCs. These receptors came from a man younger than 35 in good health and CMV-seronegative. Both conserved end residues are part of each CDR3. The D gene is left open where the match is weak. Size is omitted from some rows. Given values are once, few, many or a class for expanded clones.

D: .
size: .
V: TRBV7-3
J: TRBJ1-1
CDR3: CASSLTGANTEAFF
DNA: TGTGCCAGCAGCTTAACGGGGGCGAACACTGAAGCTTTCTTT

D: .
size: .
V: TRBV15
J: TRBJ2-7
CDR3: CATSRATGAPYEQYF
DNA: TGTGCCACCAGCAGAGCGACAGGAGCTCCCTACGAGCAGTACTTC

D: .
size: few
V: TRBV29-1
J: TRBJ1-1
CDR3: CSVNRVNTEAFF
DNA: TGCAGCGTCAACAGGGTTAACACTGAAGCTTTCTTT

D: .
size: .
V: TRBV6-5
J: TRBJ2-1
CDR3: CASSYSTSYNEQFF
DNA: TGTGCCAGCAGTTACTCCACTAGTTACAATGAGCAGTTCTTC

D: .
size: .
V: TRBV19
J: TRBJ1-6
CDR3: CASSIGGNSPLHF
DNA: TGTGCCAGTAGTATCGGCGGTAATTCACCCCTCCACTTT

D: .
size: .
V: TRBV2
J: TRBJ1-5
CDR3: CASAGSNQPQHF
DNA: TGTGCCAGCGCGGGGAGCAATCAGCCCCAGCATTTT

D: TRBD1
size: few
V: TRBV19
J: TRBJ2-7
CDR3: CASSISGQDEQYF
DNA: TGTGCCAGTAGTATATCCGGACAGGACGAGCAGTACTTC

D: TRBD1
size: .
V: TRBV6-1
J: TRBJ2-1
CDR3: CASSVVGTGGGGEQFF
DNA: TGTGCCAGCAGTGTGGTCGGGACAGGGGGCGGAGGTGAGCAGTTCTTC

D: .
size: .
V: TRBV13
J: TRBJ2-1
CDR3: CASSPRVQNRPGGGSYNEQFF
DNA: TGTGCCAGCAGCCCGCGGGTGCAAAACCGCCCGGGCGGCGGTTCCTACAATGAGCAGTTCTTC

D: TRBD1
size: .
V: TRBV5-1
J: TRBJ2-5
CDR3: CASSATGTGGAVQETQYF
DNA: TGCGCCAGCAGCGCGACCGGGACAGGGGGCGCGGTTCAAGAGACCCAGTACTTC

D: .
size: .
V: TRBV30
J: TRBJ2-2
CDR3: CAWGCGSLAGELFF
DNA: TGTGCCTGGGGGTGCGGTAGCTTGGCCGGGGAGCTGTTTTTT

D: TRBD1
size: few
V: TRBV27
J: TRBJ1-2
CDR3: CASRRHLTGAGYGYPF
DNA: TGTGCCAGCAGACGCCACCTGACAGGGGCTGGGTATGGCTACCCCTTC

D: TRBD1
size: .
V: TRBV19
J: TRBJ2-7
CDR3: CASSYRQGSYEQYF
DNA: TGTGCCAGTAGTTACCGACAGGGCTCCTACGAGCAGTACTTC

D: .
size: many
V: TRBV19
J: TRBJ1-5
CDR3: CASSVQGNQPQHF
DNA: TGTGCCAGTAGTGTCCAGGGGAATCAGCCCCAGCATTTT

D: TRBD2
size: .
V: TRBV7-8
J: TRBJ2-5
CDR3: CASSPEGLAGIGTQYF
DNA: TGTGCCAGCAGCCCGGAGGGACTAGCGGGGATCGGGACCCAGTACTTC

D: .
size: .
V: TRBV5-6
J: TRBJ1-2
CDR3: CASREYKSVQGTGYTF
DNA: TGTGCCAGCAGGGAATATAAGTCTGTCCAGGGGACTGGCTACACCTTC

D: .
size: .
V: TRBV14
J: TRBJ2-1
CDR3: CASSQDMTESYNEQFF
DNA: TGTGCCAGCAGCCAAGATATGACAGAATCCTACAATGAGCAGTTCTTC

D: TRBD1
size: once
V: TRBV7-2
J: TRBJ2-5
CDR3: CASRDRGGETQYF
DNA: TGTGCCTCCCGCGACAGGGGGGGAGAGACCCAGTACTTC

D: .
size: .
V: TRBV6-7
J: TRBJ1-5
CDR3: CASSYAQGEGNQPQHF
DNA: TGTGCCAGCAGTTACGCACAGGGTGAGGGCAATCAGCCCCAGCATTTT

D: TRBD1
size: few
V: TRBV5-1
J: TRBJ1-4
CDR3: CASSNMDRYNEKLFF
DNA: TGCGCCAGCAGCAATATGGACAGGTATAATGAAAAACTGTTTTTT

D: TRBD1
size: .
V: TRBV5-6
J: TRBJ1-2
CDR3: CASSLQGAHGYTF
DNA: TGTGCCAGCAGCCTCCAGGGGGCGCATGGCTACACCTTC

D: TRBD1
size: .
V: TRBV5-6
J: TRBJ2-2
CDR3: CASSLGLGQGSHTGELFF
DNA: TGTGCCAGCAGCTTGGGGCTTGGACAGGGGTCCCACACCGGGGAGCTGTTTTTT

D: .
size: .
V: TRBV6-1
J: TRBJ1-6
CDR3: CASSDSPGRIVHF
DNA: TGTGCCAGCAGTGACTCCCCAGGCCGTATAGTCCACTTT

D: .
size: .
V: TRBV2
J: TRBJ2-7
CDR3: CASSDQDYEQYF
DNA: TGTGCCAGCAGTGACCAGGATTACGAGCAGTACTTC

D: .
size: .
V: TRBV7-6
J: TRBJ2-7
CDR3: CASSPGSSSYEQYF
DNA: TGTGCCAGCAGTCCCGGGTCCAGCTCCTACGAGCAGTACTTC

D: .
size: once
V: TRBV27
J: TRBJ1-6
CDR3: CASSLWGDSPLHF
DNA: TGTGCCAGCAGTTTGTGGGGGGATTCACCCCTCCACTTT

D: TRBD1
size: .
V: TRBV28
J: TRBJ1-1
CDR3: CASRGQMNTEAFF
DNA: TGTGCCAGCAGGGGACAGATGAACACTGAAGCTTTCTTT

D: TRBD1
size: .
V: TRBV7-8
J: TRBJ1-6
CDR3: CASSLAPRDRQINSPLHF
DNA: TGTGCCAGCAGCTTAGCGCCTAGGGACAGGCAAATTAATTCACCCCTCCACTTT

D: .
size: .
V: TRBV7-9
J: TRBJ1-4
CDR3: CSSSFTQGKLFF
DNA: TGTTCCAGCAGCTTTACCCAGGGGAAACTGTTTTTT

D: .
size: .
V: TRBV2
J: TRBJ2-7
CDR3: CASSEAMALYEQYF
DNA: TGTGCCAGCAGTGAAGCGATGGCCCTTTACGAGCAGTACTTC

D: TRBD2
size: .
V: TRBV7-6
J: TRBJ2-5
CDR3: CASSPGLVETQYF
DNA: TGTGCCAGCAGCCCCGGACTAGTGGAGACCCAGTACTTC

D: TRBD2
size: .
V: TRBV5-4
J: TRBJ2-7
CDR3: CASSFRGGPLEQYF
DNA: TGTGCCAGCAGCTTTCGGGGGGGGCCCCTCGAGCAGTACTTC

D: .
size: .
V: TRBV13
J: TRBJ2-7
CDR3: CASSFFRGKSYEQYF
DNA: TGTGCCAGCAGCTTTTTTCGGGGGAAATCCTACGAGCAGTACTTC

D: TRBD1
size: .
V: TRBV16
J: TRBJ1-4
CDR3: CASSGGQGTNEKLFF
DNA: TGTGCCAGCAGCGGGGGACAGGGAACTAATGAAAAACTGTTTTTT

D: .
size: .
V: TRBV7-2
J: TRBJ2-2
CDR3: CATTNTGELFF
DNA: TGTGCCACCACGAACACCGGGGAGCTGTTTTTT

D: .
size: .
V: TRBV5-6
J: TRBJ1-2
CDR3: CASSLGSGSSNYGYTF
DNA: TGTGCCAGCAGCTTGGGTTCGGGGAGCAGCAACTATGGCTACACCTTC

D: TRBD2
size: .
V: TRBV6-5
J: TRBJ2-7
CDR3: CASSVSGGPYEQYF
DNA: TGTGCCAGCAGTGTTAGCGGGGGTCCCTACGAGCAGTACTTC

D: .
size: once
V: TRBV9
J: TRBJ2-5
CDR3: CASSVEAPGTQYF
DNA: TGTGCCAGCAGCGTAGAAGCCCCGGGGACCCAGTACTTC